This T cell receptor (beta chain) was sequenced in a study of CD8 T cells in ankylosing spondylitis. A quantitative 5'-RACE method, one with molecular barcodes, was used to make TCR beta libraries. A single record per CDR3 protein comes from TCRdb applying MiXCR to the 5' RACE reads. This table holds fewer than 750,000 distinct CDR3 sequences, 19% found once. A remark on this clonotype: Its antigen is undetermined.

CDR3 length equals 14 residues. Germline CDR1 and CDR2: GTSNPN and SVGIG (reference sequence). Trimming took off 4 bases at V and 0 bases at J, with 9 bases between the two ends. Study-wide findings and caveats: Blood of patients with ankylosing spondylitis appeared to be characterized by a TCR beta motif of several highly homologous variants. Prior work had noted some motif variants in reactive arthritis blood and synovial fluid. Reportedly, matched ankylosing spondylitis synovial fluid was significantly enriched for disease-linked clones.

Specimen: blood, either unsorted or a sorted T cell fraction (not recorded which). The V and J genes are TRBV30 and TRBJ2-2; D may be TRBD1 or TRBD2 (5 bases each). The clonotype comes from a male donor with ankylosing spondylitis. CDR3 amino acids: CAWKGRSNTGELFF. CDR3 coding DNA: TGTGCCTGGAAGGGACGCTCGAACACCGGGGAGCTGTTTTTT.